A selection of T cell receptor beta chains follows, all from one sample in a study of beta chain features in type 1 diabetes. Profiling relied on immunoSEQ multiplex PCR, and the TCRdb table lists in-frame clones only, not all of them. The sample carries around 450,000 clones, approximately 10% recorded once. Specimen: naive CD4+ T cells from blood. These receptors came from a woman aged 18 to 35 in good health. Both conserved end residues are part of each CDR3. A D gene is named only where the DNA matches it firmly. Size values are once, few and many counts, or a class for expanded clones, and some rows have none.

CDR3 DNA: TGTGCCAGCAGCGTACGTCCCGGGGGGAACACTGAAGCTTTCTTT
CDR3 protein: CASSVRPGGNTEAFF
J gene: TRBJ1-1
D gene: -
clone size: -
V gene: TRBV9

CDR3 DNA: TGCAGCGTTGTAGAGCGGGGGCCGTACTTC
CDR3 protein: CSVVERGPYF
J gene: TRBJ2-5
D gene: TRBD2
clone size: -
V gene: TRBV29-1

CDR3 DNA: TGTGCCAGCAGGCAAGGCGGGGGGCTGAACACTGAAGCTTTCTTT
CDR3 protein: CASRQGGGLNTEAFF
J gene: TRBJ1-1
D gene: -
clone size: few
V gene: TRBV6-5

CDR3 DNA: TGTGCCAGCAGCAAAGAGGCCCGGGAGAACACTGAAGCTTTCTTT
CDR3 protein: CASSKEARENTEAFF
J gene: TRBJ1-1
D gene: -
clone size: few
V gene: TRBV21-1

CDR3 DNA: TGTGCCAGCAGCCAAGCAGGGGCCCTGGATTCACCCCTCCACTTT
CDR3 protein: CASSQAGALDSPLHF
J gene: TRBJ1-6
D gene: -
clone size: -
V gene: TRBV4-2

CDR3 DNA: TGCAGCGCTATGACACATACCTACGAGCAGTACTTC
CDR3 protein: CSAMTHTYEQYF
J gene: TRBJ2-7
D gene: -
clone size: -
V gene: TRBV29-1

CDR3 DNA: TGTGCCTGGGCTGAGGGTTCTGGGGCCAACGTCCTGACTTTC
CDR3 protein: CAWAEGSGANVLTF
J gene: TRBJ2-6
D gene: -
clone size: few
V gene: TRBV30

CDR3 DNA: TGTGCCAGCAGCTCATCGGCCGTTAGCGGGAGGGCCAGGGGCGAGCAGTACTTC
CDR3 protein: CASSSSAVSGRARGEQYF
J gene: TRBJ2-7
D gene: TRBD2
clone size: few
V gene: TRBV7-2

CDR3 DNA: TGTGCCACCAGCACCCCGGGACTGACCGTTCGCAGTCAGCCCCAGCATTTT
CDR3 protein: CATSTPGLTVRSQPQHF
J gene: TRBJ1-5
D gene: -
clone size: few
V gene: TRBV15

CDR3 DNA: TGTGCCAGCAGCCGGGACAGGGTCGCCAAAAACATTCAGTACTTC
CDR3 protein: CASSRDRVAKNIQYF
J gene: TRBJ2-4
D gene: TRBD1
clone size: -
V gene: TRBV7-2

CDR3 DNA: TGTGCCAGCAGTGGGACAATCTACAATGAGCAGTTCTTC
CDR3 protein: CASSGTIYNEQFF
J gene: TRBJ2-1
D gene: -
clone size: once
V gene: TRBV2

CDR3 DNA: TGTGCCAGCTCAGAGTTCCAAGAGACCCAGTACTTC
CDR3 protein: CASSEFQETQYF
J gene: TRBJ2-5
D gene: -
clone size: -
V gene: TRBV18

CDR3 DNA: TGTGCCAGCAGCTTAGGGGCAACGGCCAACTCCTACGAGCAGTACTTC
CDR3 protein: CASSLGATANSYEQYF
J gene: TRBJ2-7
D gene: -
clone size: -
V gene: TRBV7-2

CDR3 DNA: TGTGCCAGCAGCTTACCGCTGCGGGAGGGTCTTCGGGAGCAGTACTTC
CDR3 protein: CASSLPLREGLREQYF
J gene: TRBJ2-7
D gene: TRBD2
clone size: few
V gene: TRBV11-2

CDR3 DNA: TGCAGTACCAGTACCGGGTATGGCTACACCTTC
CDR3 protein: CSTSTGYGYTF
J gene: TRBJ1-2
D gene: -
clone size: few
V gene: TRBV29-1

CDR3 DNA: TGTGCCACCAGCAGACCCACCGGGCCCACAGATACGCAGTATTTT
CDR3 protein: CATSRPTGPTDTQYF
J gene: TRBJ2-3
D gene: -
clone size: many
V gene: TRBV15

CDR3 DNA: TGCGCCAGCAGCCACCCGGCAGCTACAGGGTTAGCCAAAAACATTCAGTACTTC
CDR3 protein: CASSHPAATGLAKNIQYF
J gene: TRBJ2-4
D gene: -
clone size: -
V gene: TRBV4-1

CDR3 DNA: TGTGCCAGCGCCCGCAAGCCTCTGGGGTTGAACACCGGGGAGCTGTTTTTT
CDR3 protein: CASARKPLGLNTGELFF
J gene: TRBJ2-2
D gene: -
clone size: few
V gene: TRBV9

CDR3 DNA: TGTGCCAGCAGCTTAGAACAGGTTGGCGACTATGGCTACACCTTC
CDR3 protein: CASSLEQVGDYGYTF
J gene: TRBJ1-2
D gene: -
clone size: few
V gene: TRBV7-2

CDR3 DNA: TGTGCCAGCAGTGTTAGACAACGGCAAGAGACCCAGTACTTC
CDR3 protein: CASSVRQRQETQYF
J gene: TRBJ2-5
D gene: -
clone size: -
V gene: TRBV2

CDR3 DNA: TGCGCCAGCAGCTGGGGCCTAGCGGGAGGGTACAATGAGCAGTTCTTC
CDR3 protein: CASSWGLAGGYNEQFF
J gene: TRBJ2-1
D gene: TRBD2
clone size: -
V gene: TRBV5-1

CDR3 DNA: TGTGCCAGCAGCCCGGGACAGGGGTCCTACAATGAGCAGTTCTTC
CDR3 protein: CASSPGQGSYNEQFF
J gene: TRBJ2-1
D gene: TRBD1
clone size: -
V gene: TRBV9